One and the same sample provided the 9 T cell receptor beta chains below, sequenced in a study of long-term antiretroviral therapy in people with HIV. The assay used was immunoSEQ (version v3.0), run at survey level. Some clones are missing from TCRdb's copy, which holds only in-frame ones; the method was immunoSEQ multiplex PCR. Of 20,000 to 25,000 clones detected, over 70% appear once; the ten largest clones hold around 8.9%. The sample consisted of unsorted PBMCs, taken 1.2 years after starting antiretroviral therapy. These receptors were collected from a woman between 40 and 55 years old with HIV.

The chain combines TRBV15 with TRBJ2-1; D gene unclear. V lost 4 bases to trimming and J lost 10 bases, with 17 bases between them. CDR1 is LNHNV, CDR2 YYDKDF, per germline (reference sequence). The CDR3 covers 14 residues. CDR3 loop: CATSITIAVVEQFF. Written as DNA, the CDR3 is TGTGCCACCAGCATCACTATTGCGGTAGTAGAGCAGTTCTTC. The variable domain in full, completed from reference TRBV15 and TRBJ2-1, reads DAMVIQNPRYQVTQFGKPVTLSCSQTLNHNVMYWYQQKSSQAPKLLFHYYDKDFNNEADTPDNFQSRRPNTSFCFLDIRSPGLGDTAMYLCATSITIAVVEQFFGPGTRLTVL.

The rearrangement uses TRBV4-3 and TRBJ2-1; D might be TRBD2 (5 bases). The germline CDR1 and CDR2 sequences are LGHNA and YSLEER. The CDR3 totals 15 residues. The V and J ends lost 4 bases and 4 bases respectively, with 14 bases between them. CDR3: CASSRGEEGYNEQFF. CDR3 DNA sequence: TGCGCCAGCAGCCGAGGCGAAGAGGGATACAATGAGCAGTTCTTC.

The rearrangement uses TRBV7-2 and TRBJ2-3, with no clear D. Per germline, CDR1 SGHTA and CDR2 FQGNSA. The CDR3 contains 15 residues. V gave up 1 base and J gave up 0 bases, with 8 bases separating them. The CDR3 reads CASSLDAVSTDTQYF. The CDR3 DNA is TGTGCCAGCAGCTTAGATGCGGTCAGCACAGATACGCAGTATTTT.

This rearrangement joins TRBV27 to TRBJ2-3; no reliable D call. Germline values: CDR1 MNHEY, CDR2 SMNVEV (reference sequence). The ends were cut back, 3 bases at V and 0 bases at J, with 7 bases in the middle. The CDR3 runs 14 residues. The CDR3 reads CASSFRASTDTQYF. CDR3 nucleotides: TGTGCCAGCAGTTTTAGAGCTAGCACAGATACGCAGTATTTT.

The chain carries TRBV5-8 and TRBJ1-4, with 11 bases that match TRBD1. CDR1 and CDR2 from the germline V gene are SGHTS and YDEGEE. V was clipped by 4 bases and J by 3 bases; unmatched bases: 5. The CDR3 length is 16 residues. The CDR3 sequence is CASSPGTGGSNEKLFF. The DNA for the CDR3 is TGTGCCAGCAGCCCAGGGACAGGGGGGTCTAATGAAAAACTGTTTTTT.

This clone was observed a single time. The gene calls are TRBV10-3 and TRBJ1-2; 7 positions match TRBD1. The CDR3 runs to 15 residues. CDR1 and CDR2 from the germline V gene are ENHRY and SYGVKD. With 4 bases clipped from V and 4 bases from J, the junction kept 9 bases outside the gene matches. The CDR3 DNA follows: TGTGCCATCAGTGTGAGACAGGGCCAGGTCTATGGCTACACCTTC. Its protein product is CAISVRQGQVYGYTF.

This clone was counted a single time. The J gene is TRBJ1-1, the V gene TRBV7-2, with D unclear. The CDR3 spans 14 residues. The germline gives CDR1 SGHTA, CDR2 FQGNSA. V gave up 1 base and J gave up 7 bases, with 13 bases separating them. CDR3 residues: CASSLVGGLNEAFF. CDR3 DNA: TGTGCCAGCAGCTTAGTGGGAGGGTTGAATGAAGCTTTCTTT. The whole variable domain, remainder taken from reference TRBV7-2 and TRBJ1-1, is GAGVSQSPSNKVTEKGKDVELRCDPISGHTALYWYRQSLGQGLEFLIYFQGNSAPDKSGLPSDRFSAERTGGSVSTLTIQRTQQEDSAVYLCASSLVGGLNEAFFGQGTRLTVV.

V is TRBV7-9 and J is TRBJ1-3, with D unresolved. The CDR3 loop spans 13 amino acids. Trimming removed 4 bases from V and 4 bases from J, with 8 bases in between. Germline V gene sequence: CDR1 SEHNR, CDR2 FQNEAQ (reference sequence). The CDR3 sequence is CASSSGAGNTIYF. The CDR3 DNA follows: TGTGCCAGCAGCTCAGGTGCCGGAAACACCATATATTTT.

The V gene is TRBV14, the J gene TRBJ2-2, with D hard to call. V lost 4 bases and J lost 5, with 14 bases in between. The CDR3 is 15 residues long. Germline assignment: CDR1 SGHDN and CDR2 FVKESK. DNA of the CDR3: TGTGCCAGCAGCCTCCTCGGAGTGGGAACCGGGGAGCTGTTTTTT. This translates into CASSLLGVGTGELFF.